These T cell receptor beta chains were read from a single sample in a study of OX40 agonist ivuxolimab in advanced cancers. Sequencing was performed with immunoSEQ multiplex PCR; in TCRdb, only in-frame clones are kept and a portion is missing. Here the sample spans 60,000 to 75,000 clones, approximately 90% being singletons. Sequenced here: CD4+ or CD8+ T cells sorted from blood, sampled in a trial of the OX40 agonist ivuxolimab. Source of these receptors: an adult with an advanced solid tumor such as melanoma, head and neck, liver or kidney cancer. Each CDR3 is given with its conserved first and last residue. Each record gives: D gene, V gene, clone size, J gene, CDR3 protein, CDR3 DNA. D genes are given only for firm matches. Size is omitted from some rows. Given values are once, few, many or a class for expanded clones.

NA	TRBV28	NA	TRBJ2-7	CASSDPLRGSSYEQYF	TGTGCCAGCAGTGATCCTCTACGGGGGAGCTCCTACGAGCAGTACTTC
NA	TRBV19	NA	TRBJ1-1	CASSGVGGENTEAFF	TGTGCCAGTAGTGGTGTAGGGGGGGAAAACACTGAAGCTTTCTTT
NA	TRBV9	NA	TRBJ1-2	CASSADAEKNYGYTF	TGTGCCAGCAGCGCCGATGCGGAAAAAAACTATGGCTACACCTTC
NA	TRBV6-1	NA	TRBJ2-7	CASVAGLSHIYEQYF	TGTGCCAGCGTCGCCGGTCTAAGCCATATATACGAGCAGTACTTC
NA	TRBV28	NA	TRBJ2-7	CASSSPRQEQYF	TGTGCCAGCAGTTCCCCCCGGCAAGAGCAGTACTTC
NA	TRBV6-5	NA	TRBJ1-2	CASSYSIGIYNYGYTF	TGTGCCAGCAGTTACTCGATAGGGATTTATAACTATGGCTACACCTTC
NA	TRBV13	NA	TRBJ1-3	CASSSQIRQYSGNTIYF	TGTGCCAGCAGCTCCCAGATCCGACAGTACTCTGGAAACACCATATATTTT
TRBD1	TRBV6-5	NA	TRBJ1-4	CASSYTGGSEKLFF	TGTGCCAGCAGTTATACAGGGGGGAGTGAAAAACTGTTTTTT
NA	TRBV5-5	once	TRBJ2-7	CASSAVSSYEQYF	TGTGCCAGCAGCGCAGTTAGCTCCTACGAGCAGTACTTC
NA	TRBV15	NA	TRBJ2-7	CATSQGRYEQYF	TGTGCCACCAGCCAGGGTCGCTACGAGCAGTACTTC
NA	TRBV4-1	NA	TRBJ2-5	CASSQGQYQETQYF	TGCGCCAGCAGCCAAGGACAGTACCAAGAGACCCAGTACTTC
NA	TRBV6-5	NA	TRBJ2-1	CASSYSRDEQFF	TGTGCCAGCAGTTACTCGAGGGATGAGCAGTTCTTC
TRBD1	TRBV28	NA	TRBJ2-7	CASWATGTGSYEQYF	TGTGCCAGCTGGGCGACCGGGACAGGGTCCTACGAGCAGTACTTC
NA	TRBV7-9	NA	TRBJ2-7	CASSFSGYEQYF	TGTGCCAGCAGCTTTAGCGGATACGAGCAGTACTTC
NA	TRBV28	once	TRBJ2-7	CASSLHQGSYEQYF	TGTGCCAGCAGTTTACATCAGGGGTCCTACGAGCAGTACTTC
NA	TRBV2	NA	TRBJ2-7	CASSVIEQYF	TGTGCCAGCAGTGTCATCGAGCAGTACTTC